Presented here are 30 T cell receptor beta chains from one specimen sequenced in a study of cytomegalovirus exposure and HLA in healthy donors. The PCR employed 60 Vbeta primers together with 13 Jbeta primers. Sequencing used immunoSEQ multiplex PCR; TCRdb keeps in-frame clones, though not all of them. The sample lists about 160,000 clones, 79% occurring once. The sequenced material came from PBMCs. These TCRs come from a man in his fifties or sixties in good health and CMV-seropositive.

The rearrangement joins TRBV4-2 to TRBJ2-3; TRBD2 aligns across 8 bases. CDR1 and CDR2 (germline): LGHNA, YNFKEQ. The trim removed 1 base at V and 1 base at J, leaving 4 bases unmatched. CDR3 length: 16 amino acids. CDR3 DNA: TGTGCCAGCAGCCAAGGGAGCGGGAGTGGCACAGATACGCAGTATTTT. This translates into CASSQGSGSGTDTQYF.

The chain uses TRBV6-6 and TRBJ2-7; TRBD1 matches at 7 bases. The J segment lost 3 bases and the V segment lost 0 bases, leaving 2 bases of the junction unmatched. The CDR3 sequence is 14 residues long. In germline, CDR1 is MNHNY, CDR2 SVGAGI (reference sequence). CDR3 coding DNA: TGTGCCAGCAGTTACTCTACAGGGGTCTACGAGCAGTACTTC. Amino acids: CASSYSTGVYEQYF.

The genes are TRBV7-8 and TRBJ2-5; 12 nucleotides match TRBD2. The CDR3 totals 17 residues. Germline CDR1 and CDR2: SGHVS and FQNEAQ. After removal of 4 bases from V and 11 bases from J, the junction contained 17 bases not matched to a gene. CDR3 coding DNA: TGTGCCAGCAGCTCCCCCCTGACGACTAGCGGGAGCAGTGAGCAGTACTTC. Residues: CASSSPLTTSGSSEQYF. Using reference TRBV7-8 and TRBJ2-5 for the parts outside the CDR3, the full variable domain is GAGVSQSPRYKVAKRGQDVALRCDPISGHVSLFWYQQALGQGPEFLTYFQNEAQLDKSGLPSDRFFAERPEGSVSTLKIQRTQQEDSAVYLCASSSPLTTSGSSEQYFGPGTRLLVL.

CDR3 region: CASTRTGVTDTQYF. Here the CDR3 DNA reads TGTGCCAGTACACGGACAGGGGTGACAGATACGCAGTATTTT. The chain employs TRBV19 and TRBJ2-3, with 9 bases matching TRBD1. CDR1 is LNHDA, CDR2 SQIVND, per germline (reference sequence). This CDR3 has 14 amino acids. Trimming at V came to 7 bases and at J to 3 bases, leaving 5 bases not matched to a gene.

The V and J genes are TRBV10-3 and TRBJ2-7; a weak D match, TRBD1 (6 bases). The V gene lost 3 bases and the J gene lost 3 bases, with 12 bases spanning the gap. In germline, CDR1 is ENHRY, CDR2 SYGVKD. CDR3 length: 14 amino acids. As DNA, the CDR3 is TGTGCCATCAGTGAAACCGGGACACACTACGAGCAGTACTTC. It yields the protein CAISETGTHYEQYF.

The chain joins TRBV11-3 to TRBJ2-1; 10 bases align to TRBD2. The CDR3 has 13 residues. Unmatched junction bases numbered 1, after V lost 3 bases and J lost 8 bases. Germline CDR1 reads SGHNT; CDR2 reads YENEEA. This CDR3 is CASSFLAGDEQFF. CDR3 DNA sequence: TGTGCCAGCAGCTTCCTAGCGGGAGATGAGCAGTTCTTC.

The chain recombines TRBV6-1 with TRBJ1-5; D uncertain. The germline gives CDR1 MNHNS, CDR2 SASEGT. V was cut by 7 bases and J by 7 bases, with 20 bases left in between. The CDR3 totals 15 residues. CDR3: CASTKIGEFQQPQHF. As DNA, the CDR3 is TGTGCCAGCACCAAGATCGGGGAGTTCCAACAGCCCCAGCATTTT.

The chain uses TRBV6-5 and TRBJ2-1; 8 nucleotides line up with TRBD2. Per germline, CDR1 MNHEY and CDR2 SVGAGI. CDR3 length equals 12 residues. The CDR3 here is CVVGSGVNEQFF. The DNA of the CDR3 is TGTGTCGTTGGTAGCGGGGTGAATGAGCAGTTCTTC.

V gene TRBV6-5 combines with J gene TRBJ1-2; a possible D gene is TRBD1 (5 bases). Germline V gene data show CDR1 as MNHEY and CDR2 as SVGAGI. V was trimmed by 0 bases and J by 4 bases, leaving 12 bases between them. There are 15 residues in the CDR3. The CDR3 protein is CASSYSSRVGYGYTF. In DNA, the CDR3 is TGTGCCAGCAGTTACTCGTCCAGGGTGGGCTATGGCTACACCTTC.

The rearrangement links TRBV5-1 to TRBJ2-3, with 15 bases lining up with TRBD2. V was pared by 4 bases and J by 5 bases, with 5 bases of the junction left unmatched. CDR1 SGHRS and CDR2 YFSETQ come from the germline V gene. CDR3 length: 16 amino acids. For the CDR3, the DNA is TGCGCCAGCAGCACTGGACTAGCGGGAGGGAAAGATACGCAGTATTTT. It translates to CASSTGLAGGKDTQYF.

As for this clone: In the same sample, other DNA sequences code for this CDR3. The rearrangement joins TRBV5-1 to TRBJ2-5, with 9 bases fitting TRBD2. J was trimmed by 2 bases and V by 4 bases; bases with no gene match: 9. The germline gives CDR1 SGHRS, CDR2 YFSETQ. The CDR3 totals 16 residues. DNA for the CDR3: TGCGCCAGCAGCCCTGGGGCTAGCGGGACTCAAGAGACCCAGTACTTC. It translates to CASSPGASGTQETQYF.

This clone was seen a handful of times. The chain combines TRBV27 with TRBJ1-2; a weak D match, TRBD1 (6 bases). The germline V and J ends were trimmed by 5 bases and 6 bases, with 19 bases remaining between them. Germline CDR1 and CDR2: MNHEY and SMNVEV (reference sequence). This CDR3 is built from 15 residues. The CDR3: CASSPDRQTYNGYTF. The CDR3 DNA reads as TGTGCCAGCAGTCCCGACAGGCAAACCTACAATGGCTACACCTTC.

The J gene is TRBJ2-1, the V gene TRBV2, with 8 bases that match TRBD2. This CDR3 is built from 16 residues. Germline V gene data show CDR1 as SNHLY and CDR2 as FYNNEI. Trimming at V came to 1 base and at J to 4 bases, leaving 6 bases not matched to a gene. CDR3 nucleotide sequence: TGTGCCAGCAGTGAAGTACCAGCGGGAGCTTACAATGAGCAGTTCTTC. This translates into CASSEVPAGAYNEQFF.

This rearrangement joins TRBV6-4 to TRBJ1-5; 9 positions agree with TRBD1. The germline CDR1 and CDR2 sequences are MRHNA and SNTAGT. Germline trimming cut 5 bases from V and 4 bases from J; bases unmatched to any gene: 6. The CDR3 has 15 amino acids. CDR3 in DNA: TGTGCCAGCAGTCCGGGACAGGGTTTGAATCAGCCCCAGCATTTT. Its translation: CASSPGQGLNQPQHF.

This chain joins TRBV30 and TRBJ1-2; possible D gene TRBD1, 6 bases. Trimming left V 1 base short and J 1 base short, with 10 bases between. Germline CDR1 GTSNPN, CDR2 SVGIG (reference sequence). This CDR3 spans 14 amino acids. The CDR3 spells CAWSEYRVNYGYTF. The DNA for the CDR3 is TGTGCCTGGAGTGAATACAGGGTTAACTATGGCTACACCTTC.

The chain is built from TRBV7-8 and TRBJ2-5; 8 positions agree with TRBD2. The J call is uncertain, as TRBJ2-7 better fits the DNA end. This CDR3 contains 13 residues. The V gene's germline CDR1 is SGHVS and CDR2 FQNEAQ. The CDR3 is CASTFSGTYEQYF. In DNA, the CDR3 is TGTGCCAGCACCTTTAGCGGGACCTACGAGCAGTACTTC.

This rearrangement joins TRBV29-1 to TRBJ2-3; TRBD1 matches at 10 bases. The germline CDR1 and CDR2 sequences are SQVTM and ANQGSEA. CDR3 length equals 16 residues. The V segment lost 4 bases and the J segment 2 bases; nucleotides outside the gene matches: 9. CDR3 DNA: TGCAGCGTTGCGACCGGGACAGGGGATCTCACAGATACGCAGTATTTT. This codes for CSVATGTGDLTDTQYF.

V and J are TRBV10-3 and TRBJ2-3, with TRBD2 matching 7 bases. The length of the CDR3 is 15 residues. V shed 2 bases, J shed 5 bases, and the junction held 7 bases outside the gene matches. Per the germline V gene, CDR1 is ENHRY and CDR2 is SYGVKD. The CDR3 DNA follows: TGTGCCATCAGTGAGAGGCGGGAGTTAGAAGATACGCAGTATTTT. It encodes CAISERRELEDTQYF.

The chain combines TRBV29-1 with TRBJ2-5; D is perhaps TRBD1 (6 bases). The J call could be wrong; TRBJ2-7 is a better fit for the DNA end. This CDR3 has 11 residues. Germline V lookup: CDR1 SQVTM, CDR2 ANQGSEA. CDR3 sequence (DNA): TGCAGCGGCCGGGACACCTACGAGCAGTACTTC. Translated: CSGRDTYEQYF.

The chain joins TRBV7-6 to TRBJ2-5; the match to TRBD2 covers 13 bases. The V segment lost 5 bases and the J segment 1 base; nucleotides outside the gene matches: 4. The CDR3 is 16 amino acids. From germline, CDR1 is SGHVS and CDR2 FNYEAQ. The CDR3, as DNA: TGTGCCAGCAGCGCCCGGACTAGCGGGAGCCAAGAGACCCAGTACTTC. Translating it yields CASSARTSGSQETQYF.

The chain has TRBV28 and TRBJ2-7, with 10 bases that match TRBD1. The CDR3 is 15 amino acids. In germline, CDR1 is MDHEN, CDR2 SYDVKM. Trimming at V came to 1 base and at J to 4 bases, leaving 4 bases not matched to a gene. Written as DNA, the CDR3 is TGTGCCAGCAGTTTATCGACGGGACAGGGGTACGAGCAGTACTTC. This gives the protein CASSLSTGQGYEQYF.

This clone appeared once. The CDR3 region has the DNA TGCGCCAGCAGCCCTGGACTAGCGGGCGGCCAAGAGACCCAGTACTTC. The encoded protein is CASSPGLAGGQETQYF. This chain links TRBV5-1 with TRBJ2-5; 11 bases match TRBD2. The CDR3 covers 16 residues. After removal of 4 bases from V and 1 base from J, the junction contained 6 bases not matched to a gene. The germline gives CDR1 SGHRS, CDR2 YFSETQ.

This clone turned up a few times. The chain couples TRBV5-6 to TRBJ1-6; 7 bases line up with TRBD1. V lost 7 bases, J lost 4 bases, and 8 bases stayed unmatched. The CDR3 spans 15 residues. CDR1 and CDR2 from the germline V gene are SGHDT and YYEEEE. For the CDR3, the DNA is TGTGCCAGCTGTCGGGACAGTCGGTATAATTCACCCCTCCACTTT. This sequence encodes CASCRDSRYNSPLHF.

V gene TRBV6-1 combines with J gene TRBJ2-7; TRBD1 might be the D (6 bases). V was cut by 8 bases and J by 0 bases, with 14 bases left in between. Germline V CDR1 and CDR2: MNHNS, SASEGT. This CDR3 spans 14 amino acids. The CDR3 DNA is TGTGCCAGCGTTCTACAGGGAAGCTCCTACGAGCAGTACTTC. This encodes CASVLQGSSYEQYF.

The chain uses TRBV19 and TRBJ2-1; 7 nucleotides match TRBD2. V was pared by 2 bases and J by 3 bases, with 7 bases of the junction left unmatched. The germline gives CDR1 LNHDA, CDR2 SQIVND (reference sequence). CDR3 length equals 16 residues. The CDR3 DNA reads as TGTGCCAGTAGTATATTCGTGGGAGGGGTCTACAATGAGCAGTTCTTC. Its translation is CASSIFVGGVYNEQFF.

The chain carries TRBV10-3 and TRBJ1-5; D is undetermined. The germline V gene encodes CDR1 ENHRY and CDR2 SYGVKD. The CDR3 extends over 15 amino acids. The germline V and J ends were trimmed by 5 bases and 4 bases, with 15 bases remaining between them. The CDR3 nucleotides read TGTGCCATCAGTTTTCCGGGGAGGGAAAATCAGCCCCAGCATTTT. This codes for CAISFPGRENQPQHF.

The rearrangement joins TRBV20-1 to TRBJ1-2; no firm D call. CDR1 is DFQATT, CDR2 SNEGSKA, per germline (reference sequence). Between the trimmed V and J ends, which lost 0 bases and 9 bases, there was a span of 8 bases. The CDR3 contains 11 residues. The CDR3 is CSARDLQSYTF. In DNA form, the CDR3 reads TGCAGTGCTAGAGATTTGCAGAGCTACACCTTC.

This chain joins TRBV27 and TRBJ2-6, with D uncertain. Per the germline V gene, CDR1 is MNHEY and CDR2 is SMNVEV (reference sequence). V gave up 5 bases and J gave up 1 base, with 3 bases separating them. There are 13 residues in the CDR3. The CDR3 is CASSRSGANVLTF. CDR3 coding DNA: TGTGCCAGCAGTCGGTCTGGGGCCAACGTCCTGACTTTC.

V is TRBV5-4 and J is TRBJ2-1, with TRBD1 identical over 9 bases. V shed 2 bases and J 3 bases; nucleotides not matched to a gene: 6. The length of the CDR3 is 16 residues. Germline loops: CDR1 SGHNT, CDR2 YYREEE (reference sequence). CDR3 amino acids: CASSLLRDRVYNEQFF. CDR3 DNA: TGTGCCAGCAGCTTACTCCGGGACAGGGTCTACAATGAGCAGTTCTTC.

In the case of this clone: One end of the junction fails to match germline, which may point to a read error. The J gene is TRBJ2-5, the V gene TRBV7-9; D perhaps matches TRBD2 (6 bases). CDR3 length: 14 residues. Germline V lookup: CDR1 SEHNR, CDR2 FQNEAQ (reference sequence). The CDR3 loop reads CSSSLGRSQETQYF. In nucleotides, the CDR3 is TGTTCCAGCAGCTTGGGGAGGTCCCAAGAGACCCAGTACTTC.